These 24 T cell receptor beta chains share one sample of origin, sequenced in a study of blood T cell repertoires in COVID-19. Profiled with immunoSEQ multiplex PCR; TCRdb holds only in-frame clones, not every one. The data contain 55,000 to 70,000 clones, roughly nine tenths of them seen just once; the ten biggest clones take up around 7.3%. The sequenced sample was peripheral blood. Receptor source: a man in his forties or fifties with COVID-19, enrolled during active disease.

V is TRBV18 and J is TRBJ1-3; D perhaps matches TRBD1 (6 bases). CDR1 and CDR2 (germline): KGHSH, LQKENI. The CDR3 has 15 amino acids. The ends were cut back, 4 bases at V and 0 bases at J, with 10 bases in the middle. The CDR3 nucleotides are TGTGCCAGCTCACGCGGACAGAGCTCTGGAAACACCATATATTTT. The encoded protein is CASSRGQSSGNTIYF.

The chain joins TRBV7-2 to TRBJ1-1; D gene unclear. CDR1 is SGHTA, CDR2 FQGNSA, per germline. Trimming took off 1 base at V and 0 bases at J, with 6 bases between the two ends. This CDR3 region has 14 residues. DNA of the CDR3: TGTGCCAGCAGCTTAGTGGCGGTGAACACTGAAGCTTTCTTT. Amino acid sequence: CASSLVAVNTEAFF.

J is TRBJ2-5 and V is TRBV2, with a weak D call TRBD1 (6 bases). Germline values: CDR1 SNHLY, CDR2 FYNNEI. The V and J ends lost 6 bases and 1 base respectively, with 12 bases between them. There are 14 residues in the CDR3. The CDR3 sequence: CASSGDTGQETQYF. In DNA, the CDR3 is TGTGCCAGCAGCGGGGACACCGGCCAAGAGACCCAGTACTTC.

V is TRBV7-2 and J is TRBJ1-1, with 7 bases aligning to TRBD1. J was trimmed by 3 bases and V by 5 bases; bases with no gene match: 6. The CDR3 is 14 amino acids. Germline assignment: CDR1 SGHTA and CDR2 FQGNSA. Written as DNA, the CDR3 is TGTGCCAGCAGCAAACACAGGGGAGACACTGAAGCTTTCTTT. Translated, it gives CASSKHRGDTEAFF.

This chain uses TRBV6-5 with TRBJ1-4; D is unclear. The length of the CDR3 is 15 residues. V was shortened by 8 bases and J by 1 base, with 14 bases between the two germline ends. Germline V gene data show CDR1 as MNHEY and CDR2 as SVGAGI. CDR3 in DNA: TGTGCCAGCTCCCGCGAGTTTGTAACTAATGAAAAACTGTTTTTT. Protein product: CASSREFVTNEKLFF.

V is TRBV6-5 and J is TRBJ2-7, with 7 positions matching TRBD1. The ends lost 6 bases at V and 3 bases at J; junction bases unmatched: 2. The CDR3 extends over 12 amino acids. CDR1 and CDR2 (germline): MNHEY, SVGAGI. CDR3 region: CASRGQNYEQYF. CDR3 bases: TGTGCCAGCAGGGGACAGAACTACGAGCAGTACTTC.

The V gene is TRBV7-9, the J gene TRBJ1-6; TRBD1 agrees at 7 bases. The V gene's germline CDR1 is SEHNR and CDR2 FQNEAQ (reference sequence). This CDR3 contains 12 residues. The trim removed 5 bases at V and 13 bases at J, leaving 5 bases unmatched. In DNA form, the CDR3 reads TGTGCCAGCAGCCCGACAGGGTTGCCCCTCCACTTT. Translating gives CASSPTGLPLHF.

This sequence joins TRBV5-1 and TRBJ2-2; 7 nucleotides line up with TRBD1. V was clipped by 0 bases and J by 5 bases; unmatched bases: 7. Per the germline V gene, CDR1 is SGHRS and CDR2 is YFSETQ. The CDR3 loop spans 16 amino acids. The CDR3 DNA reads TGCGCCAGCAGCTTGGCGACAGGGTTGAATACCGGGGAGCTGTTTTTT. Translated, it gives CASSLATGLNTGELFF.

This clone appeared a single time. The rearrangement joins TRBV2 to TRBJ2-3; 10 bases align to TRBD2. V lost 2 bases, J lost 4 bases, and 3 bases stayed unmatched. Germline V gene lookup returns CDR1 SNHLY and CDR2 FYNNEI. This CDR3 comprises 15 residues. The CDR3 DNA is TGTGCCAGCAGTGAACAGCGGGGGGGCGCAGATACGCAGTATTTT. Protein product: CASSEQRGGADTQYF. Filled out from reference TRBV2 and TRBJ2-3, the complete variable domain reads EPEVTQTPSHQVTQMGQEVILRCVPISNHLYFYWYRQILGQKVEFLVSFYNNEISEKSEIFDDQFSVERPDGSNFTLKIRSTKLEDSAMYFCASSEQRGGADTQYFGPGTRLTVL.

V gene TRBV28 combines with J gene TRBJ1-1; no reliable D call. V lost 6 bases to trimming and J lost 3 bases, with 20 bases between them. The germline CDR1 and CDR2 sequences are MDHEN and SYDVKM. This CDR3 region has 16 residues. This CDR3 reads CASSTSEGGLYTEAFF. In DNA form, the CDR3 reads TGTGCCAGCAGCACCAGCGAGGGCGGGTTGTACACTGAAGCTTTCTTT.

In nucleotides, the CDR3 is TGTGCCAGCAGCTTACAGGGAAACAATCAGCCCCAGCATTTT. It is translated as CASSLQGNNQPQHF. This chain connects TRBV7-9 to TRBJ1-5, with D maybe TRBD1 (5 bases). Germline-derived CDR1 and CDR2 are SEHNR and FQNEAQ (reference sequence). Deletions cut 2 bases from V and 3 bases from J, with 8 bases between. The CDR3 sequence is 14 residues long.

This chain joins TRBV7-6 and TRBJ1-1; 7 positions agree with TRBD1. Germline CDR1 is SGHVS and CDR2 is FNYEAQ. This CDR3 has 15 amino acids. Trimming removed 10 bases from V and 2 bases from J; junction bases left unmatched: 13. In DNA, the CDR3 is TGTGCCACCTCAGGGGGGCAGCTTCTAAACACTGAAGCTTTCTTT. It translates to CATSGGQLLNTEAFF.

The chain uses TRBV11-2 and TRBJ1-3, with D hard to call. The CDR3 has 14 amino acids. Germline CDR1 SGHAT, CDR2 FQNNGV. V shed 2 bases and J shed 4 bases, with 9 bases lying between them. CDR3 in DNA: TGTGCCAGCAGCTTATGGGAGCGAGGAAACACCATATATTTT. Translation: CASSLWERGNTIYF.

This clone has a handful of counts. The rearrangement uses TRBV10-3 and TRBJ1-3; 7 bases map to TRBD1. The length of the CDR3 is 15 residues. Germline CDR1 ENHRY, CDR2 SYGVKD. The junction had 1 base not matched to a gene; V was cut back by 0 bases and J by 2 bases. Written as DNA, the CDR3 is TGTGCCATCAGTGAGTCAACAGGGGCTGGAAACACCATATATTTT. Amino acid sequence: CAISESTGAGNTIYF.

The rearrangement links TRBV4-1 to TRBJ1-5; 7 bases map to TRBD1. There are 15 residues in the CDR3. The J segment lost 6 bases and the V segment lost 1 base, leaving 6 bases of the junction unmatched. The germline V gene encodes CDR1 MGHRA and CDR2 YSYEKL. The CDR3 sequence: CASSQGQGGSQPQHF. The CDR3 region has the DNA TGCGCCAGCAGCCAAGGACAGGGAGGTAGTCAGCCCCAGCATTTT.

The chain uses TRBV6-2 or TRBV6-3 and TRBJ1-4, with D unclear. Per germline, CDR1 MNHEY and CDR2 SVGEGT. The CDR3 sequence is 12 residues long. Trimming took 0 bases from V and 14 from J, leaving 10 bases between them. Here the CDR3 reads CASSYSKTGLFF. Written as DNA, the CDR3 is TGTGCCAGCAGTTACTCGAAAACTGGTCTGTTTTTT.

DNA of the CDR3: TGTGCCAGCAGCATCAGGGGTGTTGGAAACACCATATATTTT. Translated: CASSIRGVGNTIYF. This sequence joins TRBV11-2 and TRBJ1-3; tentatively, D is TRBD1 (6 bases). CDR3 length: 14 residues. Germline V gives CDR1 SGHAT, CDR2 FQNNGV. V lost 5 bases and J 3 bases, leaving 11 bases between the germline ends.

This clone has just a few counts. The gene calls are TRBV19 and TRBJ2-2; TRBD1 matches 9 bases. The CDR3 is 14 residues long. V lost 6 bases to trimming and J lost 7 bases; unmatched junction nucleotides: 6. The germline gives CDR1 LNHDA, CDR2 SQIVND (reference sequence). CDR3 sequence: CASRGTGIGGELFF. CDR3 DNA sequence: TGTGCCAGTAGGGGGACAGGGATTGGCGGGGAGCTGTTTTTT.

The chain uses TRBV7-9 and TRBJ2-1, with a possible D match to TRBD2 (5 bases). Trimming shortened V by 0 bases and J by 8 bases, and 8 bases separated the two germline ends. The germline gives CDR1 SEHNR, CDR2 FQNEAQ (reference sequence). The CDR3 totals 13 residues. CDR3 sequence (DNA): TGTGCCAGCAGCTTAGCCGGGGTTTATGAGCAGTTCTTC. As protein: CASSLAGVYEQFF.

V usage is TRBV30 and J usage is TRBJ2-7; 7 nucleotides agree with TRBD1. V gave up 4 bases and J gave up 4 bases; unmatched junction bases: 10. The CDR3 extends over 14 amino acids. Germline V lookup: CDR1 GTSNPN, CDR2 SVGIG (reference sequence). The CDR3 here is CAWTYRAGGYEQYF. The CDR3 nucleotides are TGTGCCTGGACCTATCGGGCAGGGGGTTACGAGCAGTACTTC.

The gene calls are TRBV18 and TRBJ1-1; no clear D. CDR3 length: 13 amino acids. V lost 5 bases to trimming and J lost 0 bases, with 7 bases between them. Germline CDR1 and CDR2: KGHSH and LQKENI. CDR3 sequence reads: CASSIPMNTEAFF. As DNA, the CDR3 is TGTGCCAGCTCAATTCCCATGAACACTGAAGCTTTCTTT.

This chain connects TRBV27 to TRBJ2-7; 10 bases are a match to TRBD2. This CDR3 is built from 15 residues. J gave up 4 bases and V 5 bases, and 8 bases lay outside the gene matches. The germline V gene has CDR1 MNHEY and CDR2 SMNVEV (reference sequence). The CDR3 region is CASSLSGGYRYEQYF. DNA of the CDR3: TGTGCCAGCAGTCTTAGCGGGGGGTACAGGTACGAGCAGTACTTC.

The gene calls are TRBV12-5 and TRBJ1-1; 7 positions agree with TRBD1. Losses at the gene ends were 6 bases for V and 1 base for J; bases not matched to a gene: 5. The CDR3 is 14 amino acids. CDR1 is LGHNT and CDR2 is FRNRAP in the germline V gene. The CDR3 DNA is TGTGCTAGTGGCCCGGGACAGCCGAACACTGAAGCTTTCTTT. Translation gives CASGPGQPNTEAFF.

V gene TRBV4-1 combines with J gene TRBJ2-1, with a weak D call TRBD2 (7 bases). CDR3 length: 21 residues. V was clipped by 4 bases and J by 6 bases, with 34 bases between them. Germline V CDR1 and CDR2: MGHRA, YSYEKL. The CDR3: CASSPQEGGEGLGTLGNEQFF. The CDR3 coding sequence is TGCGCCAGCAGCCCTCAAGAGGGGGGGGAAGGCTTGGGGACCCTCGGCAATGAGCAGTTCTTC.